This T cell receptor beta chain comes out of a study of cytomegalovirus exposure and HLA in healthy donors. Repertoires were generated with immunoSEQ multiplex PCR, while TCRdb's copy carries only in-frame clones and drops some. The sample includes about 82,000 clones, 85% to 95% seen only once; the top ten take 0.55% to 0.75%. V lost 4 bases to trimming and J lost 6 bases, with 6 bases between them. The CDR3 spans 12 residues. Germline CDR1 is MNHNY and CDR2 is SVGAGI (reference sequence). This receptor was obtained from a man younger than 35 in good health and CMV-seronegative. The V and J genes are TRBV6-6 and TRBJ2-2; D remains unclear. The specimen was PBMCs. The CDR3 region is CASSWRAGELFF. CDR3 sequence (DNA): TGTGCCAGCAGTTGGAGAGCCGGGGAGCTGTTTTTT.